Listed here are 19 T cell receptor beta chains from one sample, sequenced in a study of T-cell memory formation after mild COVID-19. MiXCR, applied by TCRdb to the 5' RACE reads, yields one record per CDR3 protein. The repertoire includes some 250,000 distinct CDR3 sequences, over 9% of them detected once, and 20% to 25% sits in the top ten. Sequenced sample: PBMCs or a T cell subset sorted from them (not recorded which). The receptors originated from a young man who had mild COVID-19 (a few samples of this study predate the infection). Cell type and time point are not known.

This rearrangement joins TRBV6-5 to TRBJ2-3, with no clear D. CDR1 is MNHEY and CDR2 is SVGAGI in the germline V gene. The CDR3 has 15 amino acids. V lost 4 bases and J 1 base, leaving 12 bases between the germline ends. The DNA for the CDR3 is TGTGCCAGCAGTTTAGGGATTCAAGGCACAGATACGCAGTATTTT. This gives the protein CASSLGIQGTDTQYF.

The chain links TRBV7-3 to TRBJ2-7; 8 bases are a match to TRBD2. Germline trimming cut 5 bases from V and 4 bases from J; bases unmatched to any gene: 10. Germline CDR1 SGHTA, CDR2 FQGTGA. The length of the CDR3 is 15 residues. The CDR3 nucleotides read TGTGCCAGCAGCCCGGGCTCGGGGGGGGTTTACGAGCAGTACTTC. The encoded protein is CASSPGSGGVYEQYF.

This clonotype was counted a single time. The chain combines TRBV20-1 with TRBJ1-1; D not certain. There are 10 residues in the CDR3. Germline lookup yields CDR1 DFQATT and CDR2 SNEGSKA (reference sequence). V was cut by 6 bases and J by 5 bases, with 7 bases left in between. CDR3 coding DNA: TGCAGTGCAATGACGACTGAAGCTTTCTTT. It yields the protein CSAMTTEAFF.

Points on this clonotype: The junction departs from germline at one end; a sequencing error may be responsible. The CDR3 bases are TGTGCCAGCAATTACGTCGGGGGGTCCAATCAGCCCCAGCATTTT. Its protein is CASNYVGGSNQPQHF. J is TRBJ1-5 and V is TRBV6-2 or TRBV6-3; possibly TRBD1 for D (5 bases). CDR1 and CDR2 (germline): MNHEY, SVGEGT. The CDR3 consists of 15 residues.

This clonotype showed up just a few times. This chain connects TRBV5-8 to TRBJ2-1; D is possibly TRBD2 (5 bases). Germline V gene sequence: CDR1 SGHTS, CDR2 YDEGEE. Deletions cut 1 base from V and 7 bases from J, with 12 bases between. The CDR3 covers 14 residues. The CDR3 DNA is TGTGCCAGCAGCTTGATGCTAGCTGGGAATGAGCAGTTCTTC. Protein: CASSLMLAGNEQFF. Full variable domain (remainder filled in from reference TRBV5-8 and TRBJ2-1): EAGVTQSPTHLIKTRGQQATLRCSPISGHTSVYWYQQALGLGLQFLLWYDEGEERNRGNFPPRFSGRQFPNYSSELNVNALELEDSALYLCASSLMLAGNEQFFGPGTRLTVL.

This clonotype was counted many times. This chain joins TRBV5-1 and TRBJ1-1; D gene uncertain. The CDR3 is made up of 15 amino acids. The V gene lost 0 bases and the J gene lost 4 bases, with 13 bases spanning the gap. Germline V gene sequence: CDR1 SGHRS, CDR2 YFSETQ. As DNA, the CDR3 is TGCGCCAGCAGCTTGGATGGGGTCGGAGGCACTGAAGCTTTCTTT. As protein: CASSLDGVGGTEAFF.

CDR3 residues: CASSQGPTTWNEQFF. In DNA, the CDR3 is TGCGCCAGCAGCCAAGGCCCAACAACATGGAATGAGCAGTTCTTC. The V and J genes are TRBV4-3 and TRBJ2-1; D remains unclear. V lost 1 base and J 7 bases, leaving 14 bases between the germline ends. Germline V gene data show CDR1 as LGHNA and CDR2 as YSLEER. The length of the CDR3 is 15 residues.

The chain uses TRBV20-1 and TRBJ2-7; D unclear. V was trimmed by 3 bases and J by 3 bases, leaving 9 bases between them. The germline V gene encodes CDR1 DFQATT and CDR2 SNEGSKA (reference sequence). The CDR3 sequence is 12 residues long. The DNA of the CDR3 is TGCAGTGCTAGGGGCCAGAACTACGAGCAGTACGTC. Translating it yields CSARGQNYEQYV.

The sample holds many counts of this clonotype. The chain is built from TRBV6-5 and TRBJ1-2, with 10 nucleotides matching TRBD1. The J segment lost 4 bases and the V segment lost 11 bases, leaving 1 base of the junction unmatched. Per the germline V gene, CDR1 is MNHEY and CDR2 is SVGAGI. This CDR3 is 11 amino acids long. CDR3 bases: TGTGCCGGGACAGGGGTCTATGGCTACACCTTC. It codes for CAGTGVYGYTF.

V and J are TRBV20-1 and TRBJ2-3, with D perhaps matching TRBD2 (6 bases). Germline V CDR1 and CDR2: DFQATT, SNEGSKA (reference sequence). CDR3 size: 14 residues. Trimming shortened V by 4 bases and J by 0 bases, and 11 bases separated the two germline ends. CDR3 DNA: TGCAGTGCTAACGGGCTAGCGAGCACAGATACGCAGTATTTT. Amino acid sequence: CSANGLASTDTQYF.

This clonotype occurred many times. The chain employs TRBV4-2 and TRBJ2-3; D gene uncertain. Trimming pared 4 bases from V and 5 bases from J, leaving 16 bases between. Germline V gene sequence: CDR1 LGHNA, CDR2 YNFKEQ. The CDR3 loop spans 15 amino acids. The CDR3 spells CASSRSPGQVDTQYF. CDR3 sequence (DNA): TGTGCCAGCAGCCGGTCGCCGGGTCAAGTAGATACGCAGTATTTT.

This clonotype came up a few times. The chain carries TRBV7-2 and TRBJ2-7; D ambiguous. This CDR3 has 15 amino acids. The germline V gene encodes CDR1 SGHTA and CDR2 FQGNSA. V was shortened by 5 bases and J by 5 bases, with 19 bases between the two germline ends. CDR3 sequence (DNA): TGTGCCAGCAGCCCTAGGGTGGGCCGGACCCACGAGCAGTACTTC. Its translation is CASSPRVGRTHEQYF.

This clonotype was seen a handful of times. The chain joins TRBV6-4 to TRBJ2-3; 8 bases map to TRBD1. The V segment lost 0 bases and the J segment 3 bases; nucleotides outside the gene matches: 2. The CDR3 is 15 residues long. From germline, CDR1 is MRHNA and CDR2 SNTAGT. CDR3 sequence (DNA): TGTGCCAGCAGTGACTCTCAGGGGGCAACAGATACGCAGTATTTT. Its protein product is CASSDSQGATDTQYF.

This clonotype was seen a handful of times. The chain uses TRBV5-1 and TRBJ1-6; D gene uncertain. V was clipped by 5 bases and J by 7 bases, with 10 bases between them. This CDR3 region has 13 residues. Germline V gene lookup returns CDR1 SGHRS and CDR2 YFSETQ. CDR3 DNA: TGCGCCAGCAGTGGAGGACCGAATTCACCCCTCCACTTT. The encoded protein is CASSGGPNSPLHF. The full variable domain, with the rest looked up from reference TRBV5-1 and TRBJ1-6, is KAGVTQTPRYLIKTRGQQVTLSCSPISGHRSVSWYQQTPGQGLQFLFEYFSETQRNKGNFPGRFSGRQFSNSRSEMNVSTLELGDSALYLCASSGGPNSPLHFGNGTRLTVT.

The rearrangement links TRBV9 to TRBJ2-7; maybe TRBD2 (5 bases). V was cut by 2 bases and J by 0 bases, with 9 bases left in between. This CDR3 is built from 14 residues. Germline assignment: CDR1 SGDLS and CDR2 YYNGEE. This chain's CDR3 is CASSVRDGSYEQYF. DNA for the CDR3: TGTGCCAGCAGCGTCCGGGATGGCTCCTACGAGCAGTACTTC.

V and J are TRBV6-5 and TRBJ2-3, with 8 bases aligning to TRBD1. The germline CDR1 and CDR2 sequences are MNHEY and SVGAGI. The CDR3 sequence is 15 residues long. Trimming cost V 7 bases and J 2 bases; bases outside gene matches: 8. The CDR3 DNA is TGTGCCAGCAAGCTCAGGGGGCGACCCACAGATACGCAGTATTTT. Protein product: CASKLRGRPTDTQYF.

In DNA form, the CDR3 reads TGTGCCAGCAGTTCCGCCGGCCTTAGCAATCAGCCCCAGCATTTT. Amino acid sequence: CASSSAGLSNQPQHF. This sequence joins TRBV12-3 or TRBV12-4 and TRBJ1-5; D gene ambiguous. V was pared by 4 bases and J by 0 bases, with 10 bases between. The CDR3 has 15 residues.

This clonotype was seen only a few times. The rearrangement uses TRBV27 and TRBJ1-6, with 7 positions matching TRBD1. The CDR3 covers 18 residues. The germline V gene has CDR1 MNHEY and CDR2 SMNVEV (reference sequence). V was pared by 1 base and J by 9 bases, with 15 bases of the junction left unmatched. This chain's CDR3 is CASSLWAASDRRRSPLHF. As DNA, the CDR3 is TGTGCCAGCAGTTTATGGGCGGCATCGGACAGGAGACGTTCACCCCTCCACTTT.

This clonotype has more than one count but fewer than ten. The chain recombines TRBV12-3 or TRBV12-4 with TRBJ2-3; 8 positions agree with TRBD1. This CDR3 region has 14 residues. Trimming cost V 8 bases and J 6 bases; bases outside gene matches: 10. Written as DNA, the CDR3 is TGTGCCAGCGGCCCAGGGGGCGCATATGATACGCAGTATTTT. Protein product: CASGPGGAYDTQYF.